Described below is a single T cell receptor beta chain sequence and its context. Its antigen remains unidentified. The input lacks base qualities; no much larger clone sits a single base away. Receptor amplification or capture employed the immunoSEQ multiplex PCR assay. DNA from the cultured, isolated CD4+ T cells was subjected to TCR beta CDR3 sequencing. The study's own analysis went as follows. Non-productive TCR sequences were removed and reads were trimmed to the CDR3 region, keeping CDR3s of at least 7 amino acids. The MANAFEST web app was used to identify antigen-specific clonotypes by comparing expansion in peptide wells with expansion in reference cultures. To count as positive, a clone had to show expansion at FDR<0.05 compared with the reference and with all other wells, an odds ratio above 5, and a frequency above 0.1% in two replicate wells. A clonotype was defined as cross-reactive if the clonotype was significantly expanded both in SARS-CoV-2 spike wells and in at least one common cold coronavirus spike condition. CDR3 similarity was assessed by Levenshtein distance using the stringdist R package, and unrooted trees were constructed with ape in R 3.6.1. TCRdb retrieved this table from immuneACCESS and kept in-frame rearrangements only. Not all clones are present; in checked studies, unresolved V genes account for under half, and no reason is known for the remainder. V, J and clone size reflect that table, while D and trimming were determined from the DNA. Across this sample there are some 40,000 clones, with over 60% seen only once. 15% to 20% of the sample goes to the ten largest clones.

The data originate from a study of vaccination effects on CD4 cells after COVID-19 (dated by TCRdb to about 2022). About the investigation overall: Each participant got two doses of an mRNA SARS-CoV-2 vaccine, either BNT162b2 or mRNA-1273. Altogether, around 9 COVID-19 convalescent patients and a few SARS-CoV-2-naive healthy vaccine recipients made up the full study. SARS-CoV-2 spike-specific CD4+ TCR repertoires from before and after mRNA vaccination were compared in COVID-19 convalescent patients and in infection-naive vaccine recipients. In a couple of convalescent patients, pre-vaccine samples were collected 16 days and one week ahead of the first dose, 142 and 148 days after COVID-19 diagnosis. The Oncomine TCR Beta short-read assay on an Illumina iSeq 100 was used to sequence cultures from other donors in the study. Results the study describes overall, beyond this receptor: Among convalescent patients, the spike-reactive repertoire after vaccination was made up mainly of new vaccine-induced clones that were largely distinct from the clones induced by infection. Only a small number of convalescent patients were included, and no early post-infection timepoints were available, which limited the study. At late post-vaccination timepoints, both infection-induced and vaccine-induced clones showed marked clonal contraction, consistent with waning T cell responses.

In the ViraFEST assay, PBMC were stimulated with viral peptide pools, and TCR sequencing was then used to find antigen-specific CD4+ T cell clonotypes based on their expansion. After less than 13 days of culture, CD4+ T cells were isolated with the EasySep CD4+ T cell isolation kit. Convalescent patients had PCR-confirmed SARS-CoV-2 infection between March and December 2020, before Alpha, Beta and Delta variants emerged in the United States. Each well held two million PBMC cultured in IMDM containing approximately 5% human AB serum, 9.5 to 10 IU/ml IL-2 and gentamicin, along with 10 ug/ml peptides. On days 3 and 7, half of the culture medium was replaced with fresh IL-2-containing medium. Each peptide stimulation condition was cultured in triplicate wells unless otherwise noted. PBMC were separated from whole blood using Ficoll-Paque Plus gradient centrifugation and were then either cryopreserved at -140C or used fresh. The spike proteins of SARS-CoV-2 and of the common cold coronaviruses HCoV-NL63, HCoV-OC43 and HCoV-229E were spanned by overlapping peptide pools. The QIAamp micro DNA kit was used to extract genomic DNA from the cultured CD4+ T cells.

The material sequenced was CD4+ T cells from PBMCs cultured with HCoV-NL63 spike peptides, taken before COVID-19 vaccination. Taken with the paper, the label for cell subset or site translates to: HCoV-NL63 spike overlapping peptide pool stimulation. The TCR originated in a human donor who had a prior SARS-CoV-2 infection.

The DNA sequence is given as TGTGCCAGCAGCTTAGACGGACGAGGACACACAGATACGCAGTATTTT. Translated, this gives CASSLDGRGHTDTQYF. The chain employs TRBV11-3 and TRBJ2-3; 5 matching bases give a weak D call of TRBD1. V was cut back by 0 bases and J by 2 bases, leaving a gap of 12 bases between them. CDR1 SGHNT and CDR2 YENEEA are derived from the germline V gene. The CDR3, cysteine through phenylalanine, is 16 amino acids long. CDR3 DNA only is kept here, 48 bases in frame from base 1.